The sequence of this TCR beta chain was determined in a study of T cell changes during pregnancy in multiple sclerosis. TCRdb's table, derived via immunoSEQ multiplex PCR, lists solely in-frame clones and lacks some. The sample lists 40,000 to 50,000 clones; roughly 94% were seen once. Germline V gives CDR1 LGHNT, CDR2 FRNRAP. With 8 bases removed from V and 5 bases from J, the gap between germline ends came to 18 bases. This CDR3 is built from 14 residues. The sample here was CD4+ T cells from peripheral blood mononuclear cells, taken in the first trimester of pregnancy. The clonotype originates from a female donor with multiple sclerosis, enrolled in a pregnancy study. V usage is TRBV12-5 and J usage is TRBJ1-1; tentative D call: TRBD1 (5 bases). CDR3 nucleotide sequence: TGTGCTAGTCGGATCGGGGGGGGAGGAACTGAAGCTTTCTTT. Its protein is CASRIGGGGTEAFF.